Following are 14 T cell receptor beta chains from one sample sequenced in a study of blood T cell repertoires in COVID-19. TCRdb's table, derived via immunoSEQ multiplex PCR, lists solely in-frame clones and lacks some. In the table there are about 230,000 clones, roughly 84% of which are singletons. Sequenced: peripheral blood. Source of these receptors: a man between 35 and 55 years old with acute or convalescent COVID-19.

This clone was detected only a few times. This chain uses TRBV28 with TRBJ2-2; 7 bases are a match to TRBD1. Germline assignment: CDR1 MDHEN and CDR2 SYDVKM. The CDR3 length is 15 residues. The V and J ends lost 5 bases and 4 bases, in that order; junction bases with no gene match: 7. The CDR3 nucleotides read TGTGCCAGCAGTGATCAGGGGGTGGGCACCGGGGAGCTGTTTTTT. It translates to CASSDQGVGTGELFF.

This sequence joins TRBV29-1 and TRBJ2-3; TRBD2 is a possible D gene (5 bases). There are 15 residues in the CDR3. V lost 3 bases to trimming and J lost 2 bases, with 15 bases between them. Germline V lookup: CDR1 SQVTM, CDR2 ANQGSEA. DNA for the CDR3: TGCAGCGTTGATGGGCTGCGGGCCCTCACAGATACGCAGTATTTT. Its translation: CSVDGLRALTDTQYF.

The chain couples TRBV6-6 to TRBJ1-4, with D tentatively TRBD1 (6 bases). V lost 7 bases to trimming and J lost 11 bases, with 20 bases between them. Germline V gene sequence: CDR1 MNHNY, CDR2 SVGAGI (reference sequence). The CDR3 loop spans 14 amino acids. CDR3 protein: CASNRDIGVGKLFF. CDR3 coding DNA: TGTGCCAGCAACCGGGACATCGGAGTCGGGAAACTGTTTTTT.

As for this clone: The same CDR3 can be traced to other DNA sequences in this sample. CDR3 DNA sequence: TGTGCCAGCAGCTCAGGACTAGCGGCAGATACGCAGTATTTT. Translated: CASSSGLAADTQYF. The genes are TRBV7-9 and TRBJ2-3; 10 nucleotides line up with TRBD2. This CDR3 is 14 amino acids long. Germline CDR1 reads SEHNR; CDR2 reads FQNEAQ (reference sequence). The V segment lost 4 bases and the J segment 4 bases; nucleotides outside the gene matches: 2.

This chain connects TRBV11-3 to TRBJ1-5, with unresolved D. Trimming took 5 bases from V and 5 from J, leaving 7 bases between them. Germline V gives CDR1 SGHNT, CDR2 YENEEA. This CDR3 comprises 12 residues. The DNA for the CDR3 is TGTGCCAGCAGCCCCCCGGATCAGCCCCAGCATTTT. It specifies CASSPPDQPQHF.

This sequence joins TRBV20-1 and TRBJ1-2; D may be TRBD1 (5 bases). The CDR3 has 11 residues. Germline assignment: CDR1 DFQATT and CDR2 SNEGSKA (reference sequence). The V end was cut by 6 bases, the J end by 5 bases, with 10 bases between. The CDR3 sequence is CSAREGYGYTF. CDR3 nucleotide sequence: TGCAGTGCCAGGGAGGGGTATGGCTACACCTTC.

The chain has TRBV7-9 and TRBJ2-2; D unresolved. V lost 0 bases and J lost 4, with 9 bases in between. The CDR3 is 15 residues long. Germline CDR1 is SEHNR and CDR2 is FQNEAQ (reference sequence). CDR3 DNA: TGTGCCAGCAGCTTAGCCTCTGTTAGCACCGGGGAGCTGTTTTTT. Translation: CASSLASVSTGELFF.

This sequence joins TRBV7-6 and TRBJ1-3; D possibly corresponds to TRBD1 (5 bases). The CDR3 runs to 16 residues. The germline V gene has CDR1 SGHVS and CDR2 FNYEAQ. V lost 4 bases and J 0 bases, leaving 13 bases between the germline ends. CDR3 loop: CASSSSPDSSGNTIYF. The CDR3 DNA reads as TGTGCCAGCAGCTCATCACCCGACAGCTCTGGAAACACCATATATTTT.

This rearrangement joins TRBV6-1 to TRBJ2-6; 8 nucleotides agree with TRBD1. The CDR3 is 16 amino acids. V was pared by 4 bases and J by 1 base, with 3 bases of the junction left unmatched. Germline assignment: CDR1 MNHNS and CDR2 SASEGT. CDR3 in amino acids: CASSGRTGSGANVLTF. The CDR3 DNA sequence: TGTGCCAGCAGTGGTAGGACAGGGTCTGGGGCCAACGTCCTGACTTTC.

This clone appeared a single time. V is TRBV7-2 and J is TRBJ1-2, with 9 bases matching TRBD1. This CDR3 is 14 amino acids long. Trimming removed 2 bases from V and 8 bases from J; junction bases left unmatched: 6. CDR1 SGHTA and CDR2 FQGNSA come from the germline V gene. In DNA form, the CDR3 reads TGTGCCAGCAGCTTACCCGGACAGGGGTGGGGCTACACCTTC. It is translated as CASSLPGQGWGYTF.

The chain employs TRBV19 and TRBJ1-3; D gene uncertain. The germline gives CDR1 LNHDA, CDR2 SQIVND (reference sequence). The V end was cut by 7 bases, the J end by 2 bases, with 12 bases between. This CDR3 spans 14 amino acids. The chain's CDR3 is CASTEEFTGNTIYF. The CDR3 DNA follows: TGTGCCAGTACCGAGGAGTTTACTGGAAACACCATATATTTT.

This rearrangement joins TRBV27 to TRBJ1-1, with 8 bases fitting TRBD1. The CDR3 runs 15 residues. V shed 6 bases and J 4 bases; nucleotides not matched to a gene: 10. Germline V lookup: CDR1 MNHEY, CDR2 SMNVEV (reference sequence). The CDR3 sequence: CASSRTRQGSTEAFF. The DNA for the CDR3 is TGTGCCAGCAGCCGAACTAGACAGGGGAGCACTGAAGCTTTCTTT.

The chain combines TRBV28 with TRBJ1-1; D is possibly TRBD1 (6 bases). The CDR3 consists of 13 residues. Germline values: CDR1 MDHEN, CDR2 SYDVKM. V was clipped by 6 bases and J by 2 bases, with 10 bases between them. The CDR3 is CASRDSFNTEAFF. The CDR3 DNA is TGTGCCAGCAGGGACAGTTTCAACACTGAAGCTTTCTTT.

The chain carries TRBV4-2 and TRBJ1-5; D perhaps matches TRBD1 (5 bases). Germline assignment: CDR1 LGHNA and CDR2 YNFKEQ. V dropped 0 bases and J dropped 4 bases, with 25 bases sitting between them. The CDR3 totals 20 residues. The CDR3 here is CASSQDVRQYRPAPNQPQHF. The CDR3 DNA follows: TGTGCCAGCAGCCAAGATGTCAGACAGTACCGTCCTGCCCCTAATCAGCCCCAGCATTTT.